This T cell receptor (beta chain) appears in the sequencing data of a study of blood T cell repertoires in COVID-19. Study information: The cDNA or gDNA used as material had been derived from T cells, B-cell-depleted T cells, or PBMCs.

The CDR3 length is 16 residues. V lost 2 bases and J 2 bases, leaving 13 bases between the germline ends. In germline, CDR1 is MNHEY, CDR2 SVGAGI. As handled by the study authors: Amplifying reference gene primers gave estimates of nucleated cell counts. Clones were sequenced by immunoSEQ multiplex PCR, and TCRdb holds only the in-frame ones, with some missing. The V and J calls and clone size are taken from that table; D and trimming were inferred from the DNA. The table has over 150,000 clones, 80% to 90% seen once. Recruits, aged roughly 18 to 89 years, lived in around 24 US areas. Cohorts were assigned according to the clinical history that participants reported.

This sequence joins TRBV6-5 and TRBJ1-5, with D unresolved. Source material: PBMCs or T cells enriched from blood (not recorded which). The source of this sequence is a man between 35 and 55 years old who had recovered from COVID-19. The DNA for the CDR3 is TGTGCCAGCAGTTACGGCGCGATCGGGGGCAATCAGCCCCAGCATTTT. It yields the protein CASSYGAIGGNQPQHF.